What follows is one T cell receptor beta chain and its context. The data stem from a study of blood T cell repertoires in COVID-19. Overall study context: Sites across the United States, Italy and Spain contributed samples from acute and convalescent COVID-19. From T cells, B-cell-depleted T cells, or PBMCs came the material, which was cDNA or gDNA.

The CDR3 contains 14 residues. Germline V gene lookup returns CDR1 SGHDT and CDR2 YYEEEE. V trimming: 4 bases; J trimming: 4 bases; junction bases outside the gene matches: 4. In the original analysis: Reference gene primer amplification in the assay estimated nucleated cell counts. The method was immunoSEQ multiplex PCR; TCRdb's version includes in-frame clones alone and lacks a portion of them. Clone size and V and J calls were adopted from that table, with D and trimming inferred from the DNA. The profile covers hundreds of thousands of clones, with almost 90% appearing a single time and 1.5% to 2% taken by the ten largest. The participants were between about 18 and 90 years old and came from 24 US areas.

This clonotype originated in a woman aged 18-30 years with acute COVID-19. The chain has TRBV5-6 and TRBJ2-7; 11 nucleotides align to TRBD1. The sample consisted of PBMCs or T cells enriched from blood (not recorded which). CDR3 DNA: TGTGCCAGCAGCACCGGACAGGGGGCTTACGAGCAGTACTTC. This encodes CASSTGQGAYEQYF.